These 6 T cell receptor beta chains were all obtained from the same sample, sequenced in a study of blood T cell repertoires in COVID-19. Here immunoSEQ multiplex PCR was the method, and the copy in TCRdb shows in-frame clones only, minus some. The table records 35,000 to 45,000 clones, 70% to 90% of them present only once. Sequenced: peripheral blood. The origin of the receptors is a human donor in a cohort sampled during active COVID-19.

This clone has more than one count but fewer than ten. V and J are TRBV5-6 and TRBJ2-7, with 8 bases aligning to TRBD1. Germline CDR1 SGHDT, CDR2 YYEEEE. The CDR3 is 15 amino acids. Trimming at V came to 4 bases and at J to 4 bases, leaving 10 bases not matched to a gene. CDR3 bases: TGTGCCAGCAGCATCTCGGACAGGGTGTGGTACGAGCAGTACTTC. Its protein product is CASSISDRVWYEQYF.

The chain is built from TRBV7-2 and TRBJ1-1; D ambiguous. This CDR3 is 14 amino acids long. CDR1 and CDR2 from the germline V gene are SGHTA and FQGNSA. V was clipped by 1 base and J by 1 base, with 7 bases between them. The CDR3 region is CASSLGPQNTEAFF. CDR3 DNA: TGTGCCAGCAGCTTAGGGCCGCAGAACACTGAAGCTTTCTTT.

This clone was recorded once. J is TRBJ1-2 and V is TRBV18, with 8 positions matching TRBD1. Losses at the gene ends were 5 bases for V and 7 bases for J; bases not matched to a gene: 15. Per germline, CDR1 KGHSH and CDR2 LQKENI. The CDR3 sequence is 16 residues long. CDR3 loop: CASSSQPGQGPLGYTF. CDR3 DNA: TGTGCCAGCTCATCCCAACCCGGACAGGGACCTCTTGGCTACACCTTC. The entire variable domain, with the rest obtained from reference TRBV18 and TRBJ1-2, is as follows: NAGVMQNPRHLVRRRGQEARLRCSPMKGHSHVYWYRQLPEEGLKFMVYLQKENIIDESGMPKERFSAEFPKEGPSILRIQQVVRGDSAAYFCASSSQPGQGPLGYTFGSGTRLTVV.

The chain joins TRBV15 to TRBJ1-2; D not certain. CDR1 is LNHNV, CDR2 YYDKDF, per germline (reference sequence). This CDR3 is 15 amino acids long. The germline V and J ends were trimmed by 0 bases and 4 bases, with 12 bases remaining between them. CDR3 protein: CATSRDTLSVYGYTF. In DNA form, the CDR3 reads TGTGCCACCAGCAGAGATACGCTAAGCGTCTATGGCTACACCTTC.

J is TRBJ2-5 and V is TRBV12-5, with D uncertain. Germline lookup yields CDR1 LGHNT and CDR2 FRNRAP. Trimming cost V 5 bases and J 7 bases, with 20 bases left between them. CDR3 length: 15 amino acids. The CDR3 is CASGTTLDSPGTQYF. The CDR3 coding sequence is TGTGCTAGTGGTACGACCCTAGACTCCCCTGGGACCCAGTACTTC.

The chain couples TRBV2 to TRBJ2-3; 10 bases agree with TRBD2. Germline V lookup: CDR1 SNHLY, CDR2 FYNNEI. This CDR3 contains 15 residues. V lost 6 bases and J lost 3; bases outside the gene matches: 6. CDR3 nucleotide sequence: TGTGCCAGCAGACGACTAGCGGGCGAGACAGATACGCAGTATTTT. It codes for CASRRLAGETDTQYF.